This TCR beta chain emerged from a study of blood T cell repertoires in COVID-19. CDR3 length equals 13 residues. Germline V CDR1 and CDR2: LNHDA, SQIVND (reference sequence). V lost 0 bases and J lost 3, with 6 bases in between. In the source study's methods: Using reference gene primer amplification, nucleated cell counts were estimated. The data were produced by immunoSEQ multiplex PCR, yet TCRdb's version contains in-frame clones alone and is incomplete. That table supplies the V and J calls and clone size; D and trimming were determined from the DNA. The data hold 100,000 to 150,000 clones, with about 80% observed a single time.

The chain joins TRBV19 to TRBJ2-7; D is perhaps TRBD2 (6 bases). The sample consisted of peripheral blood. This TCR was recovered from a human donor in a cohort sampled during active COVID-19. The CDR3, as DNA: TGTGCCAGTAGTATAGAGGGGGGCTACGAGCAGTACTTC. This gives the protein CASSIEGGYEQYF.